A single T cell receptor beta chain is shown here with its context. Germline CDR1 SGHTA, CDR2 FQGNSA. CDR3 length: 15 residues. This sample was taken from a study of immune characterization of retroperitoneal liposarcoma. TCRdb analysed the PCR reads with MiXCR anew, one entry per CDR3 protein. In the table there are some 9,600 distinct CDR3 sequences, roughly 26% of which are singletons. This sequence was found in a male donor with retroperitoneal liposarcoma. V usage is TRBV7-2 and J usage is TRBJ2-5; the D gene is possibly TRBD2 (6 bases). Gene TRBJ2-7 matches the end of the DNA better, so the J call may be wrong. Sequenced material: blood. CDR3 in amino acids: CASSIDTGVTYEQYF. Written as DNA, the CDR3 is TGTGCCAGCAGCATAGATACGGGAGTAACCTACGAGCAGTACTTC.